A single sample gave rise to the 32 T cell receptor beta chains below, sequenced in a study of cytomegalovirus exposure and HLA in healthy donors. The PCR made use of 60 Vbeta and 13 Jbeta primers. TCRdb keeps only in-frame clones here, not all; method: immunoSEQ multiplex PCR. This repertoire includes some 130,000 clones. The specimen was PBMCs. These receptors were taken from a woman in her 40s in good health and CMV-seropositive.

The CDR3 is CAWSPPWTANYGYTF. The CDR3 DNA is TGTGCCTGGAGTCCCCCGTGGACAGCTAACTATGGCTACACCTTC. The chain recombines TRBV30 with TRBJ1-2, with TRBD1 as a possible D gene (6 bases). This CDR3 has 15 amino acids. Germline assignment: CDR1 GTSNPN and CDR2 SVGIG (reference sequence). Trimming removed 2 bases from V and 0 bases from J, with 13 bases in between.

The chain is built from TRBV7-6 and TRBJ2-5; TRBD2 matches at 8 bases. The V segment lost 2 bases and the J segment 7 bases; nucleotides outside the gene matches: 0. The germline CDR1 and CDR2 sequences are SGHVS and FNYEAQ. The CDR3 consists of 12 residues. The CDR3 DNA follows: TGTGCCAGCAGCTTACGGGGGGGGACCCAGTACTTC. This encodes CASSLRGGTQYF.

This chain connects TRBV2 to TRBJ2-1, with 13 bases aligning to TRBD2. Germline loops: CDR1 SNHLY, CDR2 FYNNEI. The CDR3 has 15 residues. Germline trimming cut 3 bases from V and 9 bases from J; bases unmatched to any gene: 5. The CDR3 region has the DNA TGTGCCAGCAGTGATGGGACTAGCGGGATCAGTGAGCAGTTCTTC. Protein sequence: CASSDGTSGISEQFF.

This chain connects TRBV5-3 to TRBJ2-3, with TRBD2 matching 7 bases. Being an ORF, TRBV5-3 has a function that is uncertain. Trimming removed 5 bases from V and 2 bases from J; junction bases left unmatched: 8. The CDR3 extends over 15 amino acids. The chain's CDR3 is CARRDGSGNTDTQYF. The DNA of the CDR3 is TGTGCCAGAAGGGACGGGAGCGGGAACACAGATACGCAGTATTTT.

The chain has TRBV5-1 and TRBJ2-7, with TRBD2 identical over 7 bases. J lost 2 bases, V lost 0 bases, and 14 bases had no gene match. Germline V gene data show CDR1 as SGHRS and CDR2 as YFSETQ. The CDR3 is 18 residues long. For the CDR3, the DNA is TGCGCCAGCAGCTTGGGGGCGGGAGAGACGTCTAGGCCCTACGAGCAGTACTTC. It codes for CASSLGAGETSRPYEQYF.

This sequence joins TRBV28 and TRBJ2-2, with unresolved D. Trimming cost V 4 bases and J 4 bases, with 4 bases left between them. The CDR3 spans 12 residues. Germline CDR1 MDHEN, CDR2 SYDVKM. The CDR3 protein is CASSYLTGELFF. The DNA of the CDR3 is TGTGCCAGCAGTTATCTCACCGGGGAGCTGTTTTTT. The full variable domain, with the rest looked up from reference TRBV28 and TRBJ2-2, is DVKVTQSSRYLVKRTGEKVFLECVQDMDHENMFWYRQDPGLGLRLIYFSYDVKMKEKGDIPEGYSVSREKKERFSLILESASTNQTSMYLCASSYLTGELFFGEGSRLTVL.

The CDR3 is CASSLAWTGADNEQFF. DNA of the CDR3: TGTGCCAGCAGCTTAGCGTGGACAGGAGCCGACAATGAGCAGTTCTTC. The chain links TRBV7-2 to TRBJ2-1; 7 bases agree with TRBD1. The V gene end was trimmed by 0 bases and the J gene end by 5 bases; junction bases not matched to a gene: 7. This CDR3 is built from 16 residues. Germline CDR1 reads SGHTA; CDR2 reads FQGNSA.

This sequence joins TRBV28 and TRBJ1-5; no reliable D call. This CDR3 has 12 amino acids. Germline assignment: CDR1 MDHEN and CDR2 SYDVKM. Between the trimmed V and J ends, which lost 7 bases and 2 bases, there was a span of 6 bases. CDR3: CASKQRNQPQHF. The CDR3, as DNA: TGTGCCAGCAAACAGCGCAATCAGCCCCAGCATTTT.

The rearrangement uses TRBV4-1 and TRBJ1-1; 9 nucleotides align to TRBD1. V trimming: 2 bases; J trimming: 2 bases; junction bases outside the gene matches: 6. Germline assignment: CDR1 MGHRA and CDR2 YSYEKL. CDR3 length: 16 residues. The chain's CDR3 is CASSQSGQGSNTEAFF. The CDR3 nucleotides read TGCGCCAGCAGCCAATCGGGACAGGGAAGTAACACTGAAGCTTTCTTT.

This sequence joins TRBV10-3 and TRBJ1-3; 7 bases align to TRBD1. This CDR3 spans 15 amino acids. In germline, CDR1 is ENHRY, CDR2 SYGVKD. Losses at the gene ends were 7 bases for V and 0 bases for J; bases not matched to a gene: 6. CDR3 sequence reads: CAITEGGYSGNTIYF. CDR3 sequence (DNA): TGTGCCATCACTGAAGGGGGCTACTCTGGAAACACCATATATTTT.

This sequence joins TRBV5-1 and TRBJ2-7, with 7 bases matching TRBD2. Per germline, CDR1 SGHRS and CDR2 YFSETQ. The CDR3 is 15 amino acids. J was trimmed by 4 bases and V by 0 bases; bases with no gene match: 7. CDR3 residues: CASSLEPAGPYEQYF. The CDR3 region has the DNA TGCGCCAGCAGCTTGGAGCCAGCGGGACCTTACGAGCAGTACTTC.

The chain carries TRBV30 and TRBJ1-2; D gene uncertain. The V and J ends lost 3 bases and 0 bases respectively, with 17 bases between them. This CDR3 is 16 amino acids long. The V gene's germline CDR1 is GTSNPN and CDR2 SVGIG (reference sequence). The CDR3, as DNA: TGTGCCTGGAGGGGAGAGACTAAACCAGCTAACTATGGCTACACCTTC. This gives the protein CAWRGETKPANYGYTF.

The chain recombines TRBV7-2 with TRBJ2-1; TRBD2 agrees at 9 bases. This CDR3 comprises 15 residues. Germline CDR1 and CDR2: SGHTA and FQGNSA. With V trimmed by 1 base and J by 12 bases, 10 bases remained unmatched. CDR3 nucleotide sequence: TGTGCCAGCAGCTTAGATCTAGCGGGGTCGAGAGGGCAGTTCTTC. It specifies CASSLDLAGSRGQFF.

The chain has TRBV30 and TRBJ1-4, with D maybe TRBD1 (5 bases). The V end lost 2 bases, the J end lost 3 bases, and 16 bases lay between the germline ends. The length of the CDR3 is 16 residues. In germline, CDR1 is GTSNPN, CDR2 SVGIG (reference sequence). The CDR3 sequence is CAWSSRGGLANEKLFF. CDR3 DNA: TGTGCCTGGAGTTCACGTGGGGGGTTGGCTAATGAAAAACTGTTTTTT.

This rearrangement joins TRBV18 to TRBJ2-1; 7 positions agree with TRBD1. Unmatched junction bases numbered 3, after V lost 3 bases and J lost 4 bases. Germline CDR1 and CDR2: KGHSH and LQKENI. The CDR3 runs 14 residues. The CDR3 sequence: CASSPVRGYNEQFF. The CDR3, as DNA: TGTGCCAGCTCACCCGTCAGGGGGTACAATGAGCAGTTCTTC.

This chain uses TRBV6-6 with TRBJ2-5, with D hard to call. V was shortened by 0 bases and J by 1 base, with 9 bases between the two germline ends. The CDR3 extends over 15 amino acids. Per the germline V gene, CDR1 is MNHNY and CDR2 is SVGAGI (reference sequence). The CDR3 is CASSYSTPSQETQYF. The CDR3 DNA sequence: TGTGCCAGCAGTTACTCGACACCGAGCCAAGAGACCCAGTACTTC.

The V call is TRBV27, the J call TRBJ2-2; no firm D call. Trimming shortened V by 5 bases and J by 4 bases, and 8 bases separated the two germline ends. This CDR3 has 13 residues. Per the germline V gene, CDR1 is MNHEY and CDR2 is SMNVEV (reference sequence). The CDR3 DNA is TGTGCCAGCAGTCCTCGGAGCACCGGGGAGCTGTTTTTT. This sequence encodes CASSPRSTGELFF.

J is TRBJ2-2 and V is TRBV9; a weak D match, TRBD2 (5 bases). Germline V lookup: CDR1 SGDLS, CDR2 YYNGEE. This CDR3 is built from 14 residues. V was pared by 0 bases and J by 3 bases, with 6 bases between. The CDR3 region has the DNA TGTGCCAGCAGCGTAGACGGGGACACCGGGGAGCTGTTTTTT. This encodes CASSVDGDTGELFF.

The gene calls are TRBV19 and TRBJ2-5, with 9 bases fitting TRBD1. From germline, CDR1 is LNHDA and CDR2 SQIVND (reference sequence). The CDR3 is made up of 14 amino acids. With 3 bases clipped from V and 5 bases from J, the junction kept 4 bases outside the gene matches. The CDR3 loop reads CASSIGTGRETQYF. DNA for the CDR3: TGTGCCAGTAGTATCGGGACAGGGAGGGAGACCCAGTACTTC.

V is TRBV19 and J is TRBJ1-1; TRBD1 is a possible D gene (5 bases). Trimming cost V 3 bases and J 0 bases, with 14 bases left between them. From germline, CDR1 is LNHDA and CDR2 SQIVND (reference sequence). The CDR3 is made up of 16 amino acids. The CDR3 region is CASSMRRGNLNTEAFF. In DNA, the CDR3 is TGTGCCAGTAGTATGCGTCGGGGGAACCTGAACACTGAAGCTTTCTTT. Full variable domain (rest looked up from reference TRBV19 and TRBJ1-1): DGGITQSPKYLFRKEGQNVTLSCEQNLNHDAMYWYRQDPGQGLRLIYYSQIVNDFQKGDIAEGYSVSREKKESFPLTVTSAQKNPTAFYLCASSMRRGNLNTEAFFGQGTRLTVV.

J is TRBJ1-1 and V is TRBV7-6; D not certain. CDR1 and CDR2 (germline): SGHVS, FNYEAQ. The CDR3 loop spans 13 amino acids. V was shortened by 2 bases and J by 7 bases, with 11 bases between the two germline ends. CDR3 sequence: CASSLSGQNEAFF. The CDR3 DNA reads TGTGCCAGCAGCTTAAGTGGGCAGAATGAAGCTTTCTTT.

The gene calls are TRBV30 and TRBJ2-7, with 10 bases lining up with TRBD1. Germline V gene data show CDR1 as GTSNPN and CDR2 as SVGIG (reference sequence). The CDR3 extends over 15 amino acids. V was pared by 0 bases and J by 5 bases, with 7 bases of the junction left unmatched. The CDR3 loop is CAWSVAGTGVNEQYF. The CDR3 DNA follows: TGTGCCTGGAGTGTAGCCGGGACAGGGGTAAACGAGCAGTACTTC.

V gene TRBV19 combines with J gene TRBJ2-2; possibly TRBD1 for D (5 bases). V lost 7 bases and J lost 3, with 12 bases in between. The CDR3 is 14 residues long. Germline V gene lookup returns CDR1 LNHDA and CDR2 SQIVND (reference sequence). In nucleotides, the CDR3 is TGTGCCAGTACGGAAGGGGTGTACACCGGGGAGCTGTTTTTT. It encodes CASTEGVYTGELFF.

V is TRBV5-8 and J is TRBJ1-1; possibly TRBD1 for D (6 bases). The CDR3 is 15 amino acids. The germline gives CDR1 SGHTS, CDR2 YDEGEE. V was shortened by 4 bases and J by 1 base, with 14 bases between the two germline ends. The CDR3 here is CASSPTRGRNTEAFF. The CDR3, as DNA: TGTGCCAGCAGCCCCACTAGGGGGAGGAACACTGAAGCTTTCTTT.

This rearrangement joins TRBV30 to TRBJ1-2; D remains ambiguous. Looked up from germline, CDR1 is GTSNPN and CDR2 is SVGIG (reference sequence). The CDR3 is 11 amino acids. Trimming shortened V by 2 bases and J by 3 bases, and 4 bases separated the two germline ends. CDR3 residues: CAWSSDYGYTF. The CDR3 bases are TGTGCCTGGAGTTCCGACTATGGCTACACCTTC.

In DNA form, the CDR3 reads TGTGCCAGCAGTGACGGGGGGGACACTGAAGCTTTCTTT. It specifies CASSDGGDTEAFF. This chain uses TRBV6-4 with TRBJ1-1, with D maybe TRBD1 (5 bases). This CDR3 is built from 13 residues. Germline CDR1 reads MRHNA; CDR2 reads SNTAGT. The V end lost 2 bases, the J end lost 3 bases, and 7 bases lay between the germline ends.

The rearrangement links TRBV27 to TRBJ1-2; maybe TRBD1 (6 bases). This CDR3 is 14 amino acids long. Trimming removed 4 bases at V and 8 bases at J, with 17 bases between. Germline V gives CDR1 MNHEY, CDR2 SMNVEV (reference sequence). The CDR3 here is CASSSNAGGQGYTF. The CDR3 coding sequence is TGTGCCAGCAGTTCTAATGCCGGGGGGCAGGGCTACACCTTC.

The V gene is TRBV11-2, the J gene TRBJ2-7; tentative D call: TRBD1 (6 bases). Germline V lookup: CDR1 SGHAT, CDR2 FQNNGV. The V and J ends lost 5 bases and 5 bases respectively, with 16 bases between them. The CDR3 loop spans 14 amino acids. The CDR3: CASSHLQGQHEQYF. Written as DNA, the CDR3 is TGTGCCAGCAGCCACCTACAGGGTCAGCACGAGCAGTACTTC. The full variable domain, rest sourced from reference TRBV11-2 and TRBJ2-7, is EAGVAQSPRYKIIEKRQSVAFWCNPISGHATLYWYQQILGQGPKLLIQFQNNGVVDDSQLPKDRFSAERLKGVDSTLKIQPAKLEDSAVYLCASSHLQGQHEQYFGPGTRLTVT.

The rearrangement joins TRBV12-5 to TRBJ2-2, with 9 nucleotides matching TRBD1. Per the germline V gene, CDR1 is LGHNT and CDR2 is FRNRAP. V lost 2 bases, J lost 12 bases, and 13 bases stayed unmatched. The CDR3 runs 16 residues. The CDR3 loop is CASGLTKTGGLVQLFF. CDR3 coding DNA: TGTGCTAGTGGTTTGACCAAGACAGGGGGGCTGGTCCAGCTGTTTTTT.

The chain joins TRBV5-1 to TRBJ2-1; 7 bases align to TRBD1. There are 13 residues in the CDR3. The V gene's germline CDR1 is SGHRS and CDR2 YFSETQ. Trimming at V came to 4 bases and at J to 7 bases, leaving 5 bases not matched to a gene. CDR3 coding DNA: TGCGCCAGCAGCCTTAAGACAGGGAATGAGCAGTTCTTC. This encodes CASSLKTGNEQFF.

CDR3 sequence reads: CASSLDGSSGNTIYF. DNA of the CDR3: TGTGCCAGTAGTTTGGACGGGAGCTCTGGAAACACCATATATTTT. This rearrangement joins TRBV19 to TRBJ1-3; no reliable D call. The germline V gene has CDR1 LNHDA and CDR2 SQIVND (reference sequence). The CDR3 sequence is 15 residues long. The V end lost 5 bases, the J end lost 0 bases, and 11 bases lay between the germline ends. The variable domain in full, completed from reference TRBV19 and TRBJ1-3, reads DGGITQSPKYLFRKEGQNVTLSCEQNLNHDAMYWYRQDPGQGLRLIYYSQIVNDFQKGDIAEGYSVSREKKESFPLTVTSAQKNPTAFYLCASSLDGSSGNTIYFGEGSWLTVV.

The chain couples TRBV29-1 to TRBJ1-2; TRBD1 matches 7 bases. With 4 bases clipped from V and 4 bases from J, the junction kept 9 bases outside the gene matches. CDR3 length equals 14 residues. Looked up from germline, CDR1 is SQVTM and CDR2 is ANQGSEA. The CDR3 reads CSVVSQGEPYGYTF. CDR3 in DNA: TGCAGCGTTGTCTCGCAGGGGGAACCCTATGGCTACACCTTC.